The following is a T cell receptor beta chain sequence with its context. The CDR3 has 13 amino acids. Germline loops: CDR1 KGHSH, CDR2 LQKENI. Trimming took off 0 bases at V and 7 bases at J, with 9 bases between the two ends. Sequencing used immunoSEQ multiplex PCR; TCRdb keeps in-frame clones, though not all of them. The sample has tens of thousands of clones; roughly 98% are singletons. The data were obtained in a study of technical replicates of blood from a handful of donors. This chain joins TRBV18 and TRBJ2-5; the D is unclear. The clonotype originates from a human donor in good health. Sequencing was done on a sample of T cells isolated from PBMCs. CDR3 DNA: TGTGCCAGCTCACCACCGAGTTCCGTGACCCAGTACTTC. Its protein is CASSPPSSVTQYF.